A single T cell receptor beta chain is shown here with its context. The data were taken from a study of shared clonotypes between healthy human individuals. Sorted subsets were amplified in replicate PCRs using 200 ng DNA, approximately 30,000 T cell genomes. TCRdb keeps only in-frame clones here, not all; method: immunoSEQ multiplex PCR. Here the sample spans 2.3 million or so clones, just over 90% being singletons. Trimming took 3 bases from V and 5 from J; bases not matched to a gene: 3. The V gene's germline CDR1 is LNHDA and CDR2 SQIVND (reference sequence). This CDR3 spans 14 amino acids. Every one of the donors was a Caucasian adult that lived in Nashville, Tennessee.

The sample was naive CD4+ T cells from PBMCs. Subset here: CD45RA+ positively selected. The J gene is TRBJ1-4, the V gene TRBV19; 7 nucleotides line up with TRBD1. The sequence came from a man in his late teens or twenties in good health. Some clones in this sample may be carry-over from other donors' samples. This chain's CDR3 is CASSITGVNEKLFF. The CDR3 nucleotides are TGTGCCAGTAGTATTACAGGGGTCAATGAAAAACTGTTTTTT.